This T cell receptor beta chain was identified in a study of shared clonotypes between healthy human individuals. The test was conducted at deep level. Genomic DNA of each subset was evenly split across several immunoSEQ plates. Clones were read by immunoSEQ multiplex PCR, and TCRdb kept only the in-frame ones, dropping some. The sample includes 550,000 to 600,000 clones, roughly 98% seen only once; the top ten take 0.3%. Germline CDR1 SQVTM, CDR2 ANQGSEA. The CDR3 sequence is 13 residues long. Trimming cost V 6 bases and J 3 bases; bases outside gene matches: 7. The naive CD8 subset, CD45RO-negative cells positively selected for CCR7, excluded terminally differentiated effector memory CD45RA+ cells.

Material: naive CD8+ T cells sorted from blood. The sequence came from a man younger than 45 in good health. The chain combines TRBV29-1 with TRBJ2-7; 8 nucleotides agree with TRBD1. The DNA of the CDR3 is TGCAGCGTGACAGGGGTAACCAACTACGAGCAGTACTTC. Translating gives CSVTGVTNYEQYF.